What follows are 9 T cell receptor beta chains derived from one specimen sequenced in a study of T cells after yellow fever vaccination. Each CDR3 protein gets one entry after TCRdb re-called the 5' RACE reads with MiXCR. The top ten clones hold around 20% of a sample with about 370,000 distinct CDR3 sequences, 9.5% to 13% of them seen once. The source material was PBMCs, sampled on the day of the first yellow fever vaccination. The receptors shown here come from a man aged 18 to 29 who received the YFV17D yellow fever vaccine.

The chain is built from TRBV13 and TRBJ2-7; 9 nucleotides align to TRBD1. V shed 2 bases, J shed 10 bases, and the junction held 15 bases outside the gene matches. CDR1 is PRHDT and CDR2 is FYEKMQ in the germline V gene (reference sequence). The CDR3 contains 16 residues. CDR3 residues: CASSLNGEGTGIDQYV. CDR3 DNA sequence: TGTGCCAGCAGCTTAAACGGTGAAGGGACAGGGATTGATCAGTACGTC.

There are a few counts of this clonotype. The rearrangement uses TRBV5-5 and TRBJ1-2, with D unclear. Germline V gives CDR1 SGHKS, CDR2 YYEKEE (reference sequence). V lost 0 bases, J lost 6 bases, and 9 bases lay in between. The CDR3 loop spans 13 amino acids. CDR3 protein: CASSLDYGDGYTF. In nucleotides, the CDR3 is TGTGCCAGCAGCTTGGATTACGGGGATGGCTACACCTTC.

This clonotype was recorded a few times. This chain joins TRBV7-9 and TRBJ2-3, with 11 bases lining up with TRBD1. V trimming: 5 bases; J trimming: 6 bases; junction bases outside the gene matches: 4. Germline V gene sequence: CDR1 SEHNR, CDR2 FQNEAQ (reference sequence). The CDR3 totals 14 residues. The CDR3 here is CASSAGQGGDTQYF. DNA of the CDR3: TGTGCCAGCAGCGCGGGACAGGGGGGGGATACGCAGTATTTT.

This clonotype was seen a handful of times. The V and J genes are TRBV11-3 and TRBJ2-1; weak D call: TRBD2 (5 bases). V dropped 2 bases and J dropped 9 bases, with 14 bases sitting between them. Germline-derived CDR1 and CDR2 are SGHNT and YENEEA. This CDR3 comprises 14 residues. The CDR3 bases are TGTGCCAGCAGCTTATCGGGGATAGCAGGTGAGCAGTTCTTC. This encodes CASSLSGIAGEQFF.

The chain joins TRBV7-9 to TRBJ2-1; tentative D call: TRBD2 (6 bases). Trimming took 7 bases from V and 7 from J, leaving 11 bases between them. The CDR3 totals 12 residues. CDR1 and CDR2 from the germline V gene are SEHNR and FQNEAQ (reference sequence). CDR3 DNA: TGTGCCAGCAACGCACTAGCAAATGAGCAGTTCTTC. It is translated as CASNALANEQFF.

In this sample, this clonotype turned up a few times. The CDR3 here is CASSQLVTDTQYF. The CDR3 DNA reads TGCGCCAGCAGCCAACTTGTCACAGATACGCAGTATTTT. J is TRBJ2-3 and V is TRBV4-3; D gene unclear. This CDR3 spans 13 amino acids. Germline V gene lookup returns CDR1 LGHNA and CDR2 YSLEER. Trimming took off 2 bases at V and 2 bases at J, with 5 bases between the two ends.

The chain recombines TRBV10-3 with TRBJ2-5, with D tentatively TRBD2 (5 bases). With 11 bases removed from V and 3 bases from J, the gap between germline ends came to 13 bases. Germline CDR1 is ENHRY and CDR2 is SYGVKD. This CDR3 contains 12 residues. The chain's CDR3 is CAAEGEEETQYF. In DNA form, the CDR3 reads TGTGCCGCAGAGGGCGAGGAAGAGACCCAGTACTTC.

This chain links TRBV12-3 or TRBV12-4 with TRBJ2-6; 9 bases map to TRBD1. Unmatched junction bases numbered 9, after V lost 6 bases and J lost 0 bases. The CDR3 runs 18 residues. In DNA, the CDR3 is TGTGCCAGCAGAAAGGGACAGGGCACTTACTCTGGGGCCAACGTCCTGACTTTC. As protein: CASRKGQGTYSGANVLTF.

This clonotype was counted only a few times. The chain couples TRBV18 to TRBJ1-1, with 7 bases that match TRBD1. CDR3 length: 16 amino acids. J lost 1 base, V lost 5 bases, and 10 bases had no gene match. Looked up from germline, CDR1 is KGHSH and CDR2 is LQKENI. The CDR3 region is CASSSRQGGRNTEAFF. The CDR3 DNA is TGTGCCAGCTCAAGCCGACAGGGAGGAAGGAACACTGAAGCTTTCTTT.